This note documents a single TCR beta chain sequence. The target antigen is unknown. This sample is part of a study of T cell responses to AZD1222 COVID-19 vaccine. Losses at the gene ends were 4 bases for V and 0 bases for J; bases not matched to a gene: 8. There are 16 residues in the CDR3. Germline V gene data show CDR1 as MNHEY and CDR2 as SMNVEV (reference sequence). Profiling relied on immunoSEQ multiplex PCR, and the TCRdb table lists in-frame clones only, not all of them. The sample contains about 150,000 clones, roughly nine tenths of which appear only once. Whole-study results and caveats: The reported proportion of spike-specific TCRs targeting unmutated variant regions was nearly half. White British people made up most donors, females outnumbered males, and clonal diversity was possibly underestimated.

The V call is TRBV27, the J call TRBJ1-1; TRBD1 agrees at 7 bases. The clonotype originates from an adult who received the AZD1222 COVID-19 vaccine. The specimen was peripheral blood, collected 28 days after the second AZD1222 dose. CDR3 residues: CASSSVQQGLNTEAFF. CDR3 DNA: TGTGCCAGCAGTTCTGTTCAACAGGGGTTGAACACTGAAGCTTTCTTT.